One sample yielded the 13 T cell receptor beta chains listed below, sequenced in a study. TCRdb passed the RT-PCR reads through MiXCR, listing each CDR3 protein once. This sample has about 680,000 distinct CDR3 sequences, with 11% to 15% found just once. Sequencing input: memory CD4+ T cells from blood. The receptor source for this set is a female donor in good health, serving as a healthy control.

The rearrangement uses TRBV10-3 and TRBJ1-1; no clear D. Trimming took off 6 bases at V and 3 bases at J, with 5 bases between the two ends. This CDR3 has 11 residues. The germline V gene has CDR1 ENHRY and CDR2 SYGVKD. CDR3 region: CAIRKDTEAFF. The CDR3, as DNA: TGTGCCATCAGGAAGGACACTGAAGCTTTCTTT.

This clonotype was detected ten times or more. The chain joins TRBV5-1 to TRBJ2-1; 7 bases agree with TRBD2. Germline trimming cut 4 bases from V and 5 bases from J; bases unmatched to any gene: 9. CDR1 is SGHRS and CDR2 is YFSETQ in the germline V gene. This CDR3 is built from 15 residues. The CDR3 sequence is CASSPRAGPDNEQFF. DNA of the CDR3: TGCGCCAGCAGCCCCAGAGCGGGACCGGACAATGAGCAGTTCTTC.

This clonotype was recorded at least ten times. The chain is built from TRBV12-3 or TRBV12-4 and TRBJ2-7; 7 bases are a match to TRBD1. The CDR3 covers 15 residues. V lost 5 bases, J lost 2 bases, and 9 bases stayed unmatched. CDR3 sequence (DNA): TGTGCCAGCAGTGCCCGGACAGGTTTTCCCTACGAGCAGTACTTC. Protein sequence: CASSARTGFPYEQYF.

This clonotype occurred many times. The chain employs TRBV12-3 or TRBV12-4 and TRBJ2-7; TRBD1 agrees at 9 bases. This CDR3 has 15 amino acids. The V segment lost 5 bases and the J segment 2 bases; nucleotides outside the gene matches: 7. The CDR3 reads CASSPRDRAPYEQYF. Written as DNA, the CDR3 is TGTGCCAGCAGTCCAAGGGACAGGGCACCCTACGAGCAGTACTTC.

This clonotype occurred a few times. The chain combines TRBV10-3 with TRBJ2-3, with D maybe TRBD2 (7 bases). The CDR3 is made up of 15 amino acids. The V gene lost 6 bases and the J gene lost 2 bases, with 15 bases spanning the gap. The V gene's germline CDR1 is ENHRY and CDR2 SYGVKD. CDR3 sequence reads: CAIRERDTDTDTQYF. The CDR3, as DNA: TGTGCCATCAGGGAGCGGGACACGGACACAGATACGCAGTATTTT.

V usage is TRBV4-3 and J usage is TRBJ2-2; TRBD2 is a possible D gene (5 bases). With 6 bases removed from V and 2 bases from J, the gap between germline ends came to 19 bases. The CDR3 has 17 residues. CDR1 is LGHNA and CDR2 is YSLEER in the germline V gene. CDR3 in DNA: TGCGCCAGCAGGGTCACTCACTCGCGACTAAACACCGGGGAGCTGTTTTTT. Its protein product is CASRVTHSRLNTGELFF.

This clonotype has at least ten counts. The chain couples TRBV7-2 to TRBJ2-3, with 8 bases identical to TRBD2. CDR3 size: 15 residues. Per germline, CDR1 SGHTA and CDR2 FQGNSA. The V gene end was trimmed by 5 bases and the J gene end by 4 bases; junction bases not matched to a gene: 8. This CDR3 reads CASSGRGGQADTQYF. The CDR3 nucleotides read TGTGCCAGCAGCGGACGGGGGGGCCAGGCAGATACGCAGTATTTT.

This clonotype showed up many times. V and J are TRBV12-3 or TRBV12-4 and TRBJ1-5; a weak D match, TRBD1 (6 bases). V was shortened by 5 bases and J by 2 bases, with 19 bases between the two germline ends. The CDR3 contains 17 residues. In DNA, the CDR3 is TGTGCCAGCAGTCCAAGTGGGGGGGGCTCAGGCAATCAGCCCCAGCATTTT. Encoded protein: CASSPSGGGSGNQPQHF.

V and J are TRBV6-6 and TRBJ2-7, with 9 positions matching TRBD1. This CDR3 contains 17 residues. From germline, CDR1 is MNHNY and CDR2 SVGAGI (reference sequence). Trimming removed 0 bases from V and 6 bases from J; junction bases left unmatched: 12. The CDR3 DNA is TGTGCCAGCAGTTACTCGGGCCCCGGGACAGGGTTTGGCGAGCAGTACTTC. It specifies CASSYSGPGTGFGEQYF.

The V call is TRBV5-1, the J call TRBJ1-5; perhaps TRBD1 as D (6 bases). V was cut by 4 bases and J by 5 bases, with 13 bases left in between. The V gene's germline CDR1 is SGHRS and CDR2 YFSETQ. The CDR3 has 14 amino acids. CDR3 region: CASSQGRGDQPQHF. DNA for the CDR3: TGCGCCAGCAGCCAAGGCAGGGGCGATCAGCCCCAGCATTTT.

This clonotype was detected only a few times. The rearrangement links TRBV9 to TRBJ2-3; 7 bases map to TRBD1. This CDR3 is built from 13 residues. Unmatched junction bases numbered 7, after V lost 3 bases and J lost 9 bases. The V gene's germline CDR1 is SGDLS and CDR2 YYNGEE. The CDR3 bases are TGTGCCAGCAGCGACCGGGACAGTCAAACGCAGTATTTT. It specifies CASSDRDSQTQYF.

The chain joins TRBV11-2 to TRBJ1-6; no clear D gene. Germline V lookup: CDR1 SGHAT, CDR2 FQNNGV. This CDR3 is built from 16 residues. V lost 4 bases and J 6 bases, leaving 16 bases between the germline ends. The CDR3 DNA reads as TGTGCCAGCAGCTCTCGAGGTGGGAGAGGTAATTCACCCCTCCACTTT. This gives the protein CASSSRGGRGNSPLHF.

The chain is built from TRBV18 and TRBJ2-2; 8 bases map to TRBD2. Germline lookup yields CDR1 KGHSH and CDR2 LQKENI. This CDR3 is built from 19 residues. Germline trimming cut 1 base from V and 3 bases from J; bases unmatched to any gene: 13. CDR3 DNA sequence: TGTGCCAGCTCACCACGACCGCTCAGCGGGAGATTGGACACCGGGGAGCTGTTTTTT. Residues: CASSPRPLSGRLDTGELFF. Variable domain in full (rest from reference TRBV18 and TRBJ2-2): NAGVMQNPRHLVRRRGQEARLRCSPMKGHSHVYWYRQLPEEGLKFMVYLQKENIIDESGMPKERFSAEFPKEGPSILRIQQVVRGDSAAYFCASSPRPLSGRLDTGELFFGEGSRLTVL.